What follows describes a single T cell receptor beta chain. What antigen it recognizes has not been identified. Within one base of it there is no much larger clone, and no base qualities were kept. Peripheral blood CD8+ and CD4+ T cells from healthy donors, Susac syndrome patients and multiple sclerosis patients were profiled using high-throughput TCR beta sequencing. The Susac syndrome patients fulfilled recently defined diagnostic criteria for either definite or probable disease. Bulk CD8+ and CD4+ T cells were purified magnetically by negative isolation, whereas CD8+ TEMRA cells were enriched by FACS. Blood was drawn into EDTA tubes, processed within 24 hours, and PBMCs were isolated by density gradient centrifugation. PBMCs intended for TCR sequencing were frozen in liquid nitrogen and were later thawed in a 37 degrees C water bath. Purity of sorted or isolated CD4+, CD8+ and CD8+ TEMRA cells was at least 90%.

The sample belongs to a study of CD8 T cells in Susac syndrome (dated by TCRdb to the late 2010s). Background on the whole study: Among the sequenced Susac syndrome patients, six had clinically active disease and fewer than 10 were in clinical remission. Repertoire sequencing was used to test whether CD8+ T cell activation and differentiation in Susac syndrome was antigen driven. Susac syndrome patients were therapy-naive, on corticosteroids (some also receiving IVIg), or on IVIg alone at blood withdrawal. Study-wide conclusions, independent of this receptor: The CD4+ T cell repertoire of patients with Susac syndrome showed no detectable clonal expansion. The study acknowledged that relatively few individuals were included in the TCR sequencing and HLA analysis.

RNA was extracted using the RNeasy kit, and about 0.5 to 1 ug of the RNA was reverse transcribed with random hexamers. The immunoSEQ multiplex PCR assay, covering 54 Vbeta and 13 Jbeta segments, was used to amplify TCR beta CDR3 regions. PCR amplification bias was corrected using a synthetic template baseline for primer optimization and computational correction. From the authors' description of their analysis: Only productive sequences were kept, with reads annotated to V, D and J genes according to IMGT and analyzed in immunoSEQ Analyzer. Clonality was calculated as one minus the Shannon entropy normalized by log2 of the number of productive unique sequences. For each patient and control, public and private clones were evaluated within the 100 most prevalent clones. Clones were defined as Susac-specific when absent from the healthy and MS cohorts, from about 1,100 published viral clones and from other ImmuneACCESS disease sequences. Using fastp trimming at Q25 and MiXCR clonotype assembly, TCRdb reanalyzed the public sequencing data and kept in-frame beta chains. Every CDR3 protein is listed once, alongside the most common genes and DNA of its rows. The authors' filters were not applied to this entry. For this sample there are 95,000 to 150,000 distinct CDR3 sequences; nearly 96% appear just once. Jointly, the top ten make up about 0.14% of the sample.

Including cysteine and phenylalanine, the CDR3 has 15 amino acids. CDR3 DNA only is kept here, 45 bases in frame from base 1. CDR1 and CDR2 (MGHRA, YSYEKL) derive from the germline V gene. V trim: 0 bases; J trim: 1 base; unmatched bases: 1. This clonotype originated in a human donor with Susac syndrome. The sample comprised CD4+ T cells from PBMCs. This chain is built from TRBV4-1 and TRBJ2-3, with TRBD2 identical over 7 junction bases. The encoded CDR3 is CASSQDREGTDTQYF. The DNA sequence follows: TGCGCCAGCAGCCAAGATCGGGAGGGCACAGATACGCAGTATTTT.